Listed here is a single T cell receptor beta chain. Self-reported history from a screening survey and questionnaire set each donor's cohort. Recovery among Cohort 3 donors was established by two negative PCRs, clearance, or symptom resolution. Per the authors' pipeline: Counts of nucleated cells, estimated from reference gene primer amplification, were obtained. Measured with immunoSEQ multiplex PCR; TCRdb has only the in-frame clones, and not every one. V, J and clone size are taken as reported in that table, and D and trimming were inferred from the DNA itself. The sample consists of about 180,000 clones, over 75% of them appearing once. Germline CDR1 and CDR2: MNHEY and SVGAGI. V was clipped by 6 bases and J by 0 bases, with 15 bases between them. The CDR3 spans 15 residues. This specimen belongs to a study of blood T cell repertoires in COVID-19. Study context: Whether acute or convalescent, the COVID-19 samples came from the United States, Italy and Spain.

The gene calls are TRBV6-5 and TRBJ2-7; D is possibly TRBD1 (6 bases). This receptor was identified in a woman aged 18-29 years who had recovered from COVID-19. The sequencing sample was made of PBMCs or T cells enriched from blood (not recorded which). In DNA, the CDR3 is TGTGCCAGCAGAATTAGACAGGCGACCTCCTACGAGCAGTACTTC. Amino acids: CASRIRQATSYEQYF.